The clone carrying this T cell receptor (beta chain) was found many times. The antigen is undetermined. Germline CDR1 SEHNR, CDR2 FQNEAQ (reference sequence). The CDR3 has 15 amino acids. V was clipped by 6 bases and J by 7 bases, with 19 bases between them. Unsorted libraries were prepared from 2 million PBMCs that had been stored at -80 C. TCRdb processed the 5' RACE reads anew with MiXCR; each CDR3 protein has one entry. The repertoire has about 65,000 distinct CDR3 sequences, 4.1% of them found once; the top ten carry just over 2.5%. The data originate from a study of neurological immune-mediated disorders. Study results and caveats: The multiple sclerosis repertoire cluster was not associated with any clinical or MRI feature.

The chain joins TRBV7-9 to TRBJ2-1, with D maybe TRBD2 (6 bases). The clonotype comes from a man aged 50-59 years with multiple sclerosis. Sequencing was performed on PBMCs. CDR3 DNA: TGTGCCAGCAGGCGGGGCCCATCCAGGCGGAATGAGCAGTTCTTC. This gives the protein CASRRGPSRRNEQFF.